This TCR beta chain was documented in a study of cytomegalovirus exposure and HLA in healthy donors. Study observations and caveats: HLA restriction was apparent for most CMV-associated TCR beta chains in a later analysis. A later analysis revealed that TCR association rates differed between HLA loci, peaking at DRB1 and bottoming out at HLA-C. The study labeled approximately 150 TCR beta chains cytomegalovirus-associated. TCR beta sequences reportedly predicted the HLA-A and HLA-B alleles of most subjects accurately.

Trimming cost V 9 bases and J 6 bases, with 39 bases left between them. Germline lookup yields CDR1 WNHNN and CDR2 SYGVQD (reference sequence). The CDR3 extends over 20 amino acids. This clone turned up a few times. The antigen remains undetermined. PCR used 60 Vbeta primers and 13 Jbeta primers. Produced via immunoSEQ multiplex PCR; TCRdb's table is partial and in-frame only. The sample consists of 65,000 to 95,000 clones, about 78% of them appearing once. The clonotype comes from a man aged 50-60 years in good health and CMV-seronegative. This chain joins TRBV10-1 and TRBJ2-7; weak D call: TRBD1 (6 bases). Sequenced input: PBMCs. The CDR3 DNA follows: TGCGCCAGTCCCAACAGGGTCATAAGGGACGCGGGTCACCTCTGGCGCGAGCAGTACTTC. Its translation is CASPNRVIRDAGHLWREQYF.